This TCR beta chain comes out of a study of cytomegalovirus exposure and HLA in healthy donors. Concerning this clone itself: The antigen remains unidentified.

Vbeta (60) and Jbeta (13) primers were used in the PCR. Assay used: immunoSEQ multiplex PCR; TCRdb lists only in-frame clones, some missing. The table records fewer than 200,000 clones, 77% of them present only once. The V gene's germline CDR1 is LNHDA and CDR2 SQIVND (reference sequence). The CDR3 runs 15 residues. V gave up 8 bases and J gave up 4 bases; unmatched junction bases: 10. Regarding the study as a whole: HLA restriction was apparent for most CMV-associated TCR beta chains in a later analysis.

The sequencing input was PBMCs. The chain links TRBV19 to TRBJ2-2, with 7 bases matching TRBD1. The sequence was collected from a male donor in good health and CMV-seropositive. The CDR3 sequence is CASGAQGLATGELFF. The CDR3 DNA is TGTGCCAGTGGGGCACAGGGGCTTGCCACCGGGGAGCTGTTTTTT.